Listed below are T cell receptor beta chains from one sample, sequenced in a study of cytomegalovirus exposure and HLA in healthy donors. Clones were read by immunoSEQ multiplex PCR, and TCRdb kept only the in-frame ones, dropping some. The table records roughly 180,000 clones, 75% to 80% of them present only once. The sequencing input was PBMCs. The source of these receptors is a female donor in good health and CMV-seronegative. The CDR3 runs from the conserved cysteine through the conserved F or W. A D gene is named only where the DNA matches it firmly. Size is stated for part of the rows, as once, few or many counts, or as a class when the clone is expanded.

V gene: TRBV6-6; J gene: TRBJ1-2; D gene: TRBD1; clone size: NA; CDR3 protein: CASSYSPQGAGDGYTF; CDR3 DNA: TGTGCCAGCAGTTACTCCCCACAGGGGGCGGGGGATGGCTACACCTTC
V gene: TRBV29-1; J gene: TRBJ2-7; D gene: NA; clone size: NA; CDR3 protein: CSVEAGGAVYEQYF; CDR3 DNA: TGCAGCGTTGAAGCGGGGGGCGCGGTTTACGAGCAGTACTTC
V gene: TRBV4-2; J gene: TRBJ2-6; D gene: NA; clone size: NA; CDR3 protein: CASSHYRVAGANVLTF; CDR3 DNA: TGTGCCAGCAGCCATTACAGGGTGGCTGGGGCCAACGTCCTGACTTTC
V gene: TRBV11-2; J gene: TRBJ2-1; D gene: TRBD2; clone size: NA; CDR3 protein: CASSLIRAGGSDEQFF; CDR3 DNA: TGTGCCAGCAGCTTAATTCGAGCGGGAGGGTCAGATGAGCAGTTCTTC
V gene: TRBV7-2; J gene: TRBJ2-7; D gene: TRBD2; clone size: NA; CDR3 protein: CASSLDRGGGYEQYF; CDR3 DNA: TGTGCCAGCAGCTTAGATCGGGGGGGTGGGTACGAGCAGTACTTC
V gene: TRBV27; J gene: TRBJ1-6; D gene: NA; clone size: NA; CDR3 protein: CASSLYLAGINSPLHF; CDR3 DNA: TGTGCCAGCAGTTTATACCTAGCGGGTATTAATTCACCCCTCCACTTT
V gene: TRBV30; J gene: TRBJ1-5; D gene: TRBD1; clone size: NA; CDR3 protein: CAWSVGQGGEPQHF; CDR3 DNA: TGTGCCTGGAGTGTAGGTCAGGGGGGAGAGCCCCAGCATTTT
V gene: TRBV7-2; J gene: TRBJ2-5; D gene: TRBD2; clone size: NA; CDR3 protein: CASSQAGTSGRGETQYF; CDR3 DNA: TGTGCCAGCAGCCAAGCCGGGACTAGCGGGAGGGGGGAGACCCAGTACTTC
V gene: TRBV6-5; J gene: TRBJ2-1; D gene: TRBD1; clone size: NA; CDR3 protein: CASSGDSIRNEQFF; CDR3 DNA: TGTGCCAGCAGCGGGGACAGTATCCGGAATGAGCAGTTCTTC
V gene: TRBV5-1; J gene: TRBJ2-7; D gene: NA; clone size: NA; CDR3 protein: CASSFQGQAYEQYF; CDR3 DNA: TGCGCCAGCAGCTTCCAGGGACAAGCCTACGAGCAGTACTTC
V gene: TRBV6-5; J gene: TRBJ1-2; D gene: NA; clone size: NA; CDR3 protein: CASSSGGSSTF; CDR3 DNA: TGTGCCAGCAGTTCGGGAGGGTCGAGCACCTTC
V gene: TRBV28; J gene: TRBJ1-1; D gene: TRBD1; clone size: NA; CDR3 protein: CASRGTDGEAFF; CDR3 DNA: TGTGCCAGCAGGGGGACAGACGGTGAAGCTTTCTTT
V gene: TRBV5-8; J gene: TRBJ2-4; D gene: TRBD1; clone size: NA; CDR3 protein: CASRRQGIQYF; CDR3 DNA: TGTGCCAGCAGAAGACAGGGGATTCAGTACTTC
V gene: TRBV29-1; J gene: TRBJ2-5; D gene: TRBD1; clone size: once; CDR3 protein: CSAWTGGRETQYF; CDR3 DNA: TGCAGCGCCTGGACAGGGGGCAGAGAGACCCAGTACTTC
V gene: TRBV5-1; J gene: TRBJ2-7; D gene: TRBD1; clone size: NA; CDR3 protein: CASSPLQGAYEQYF; CDR3 DNA: TGCGCCAGCAGCCCCTTGCAGGGGGCCTACGAGCAGTACTTC
V gene: TRBV7-3; J gene: TRBJ2-1; D gene: NA; clone size: NA; CDR3 protein: CASSFLIGANSREQFF; CDR3 DNA: TGTGCCAGCAGCTTCTTAATTGGGGCTAATAGCCGGGAGCAGTTCTTC
V gene: TRBV6-5; J gene: TRBJ2-5; D gene: TRBD1; clone size: NA; CDR3 protein: CASCKGQRETQYF; CDR3 DNA: TGTGCCAGCTGCAAGGGACAGCGGGAGACCCAGTACTTC
V gene: TRBV6-6; J gene: TRBJ1-1; D gene: NA; clone size: NA; CDR3 protein: CASRTGQLNTEAFF; CDR3 DNA: TGTGCCAGCAGGACTGGACAGCTGAACACTGAAGCTTTCTTT
V gene: TRBV30; J gene: TRBJ2-7; D gene: TRBD2; clone size: NA; CDR3 protein: CAWSVGGPSLDEQYF; CDR3 DNA: TGTGCCTGGAGCGTGGGAGGGCCGAGTTTGGACGAGCAGTACTTC
V gene: TRBV5-8; J gene: TRBJ2-2; D gene: NA; clone size: NA; CDR3 protein: CASSRVGIRELFF; CDR3 DNA: TGTGCCAGCAGCCGCGTTGGTATCCGGGAGCTGTTTTTT
V gene: TRBV19; J gene: TRBJ1-2; D gene: TRBD1; clone size: NA; CDR3 protein: CASSPTRQGGGYTF; CDR3 DNA: TGTGCCAGTAGTCCCACCCGACAGGGGGGAGGCTACACCTTC
V gene: TRBV6-5; J gene: TRBJ1-1; D gene: NA; clone size: once; CDR3 protein: CASSWNRGTEAFF; CDR3 DNA: TGTGCCAGCAGTTGGAACCGGGGCACTGAAGCTTTCTTT
V gene: TRBV30; J gene: TRBJ1-2; D gene: NA; clone size: NA; CDR3 protein: CAWSGRGINYGYTF; CDR3 DNA: TGTGCCTGGAGTGGTCGGGGAATAAATTATGGCTACACCTTC
V gene: TRBV7-9; J gene: TRBJ2-1; D gene: TRBD2; clone size: NA; CDR3 protein: CASSFPGLAGYNEQFF; CDR3 DNA: TGTGCCAGCAGCTTTCCGGGACTAGCGGGGTACAATGAGCAGTTCTTC
V gene: TRBV10-3; J gene: TRBJ1-3; D gene: NA; clone size: NA; CDR3 protein: CAISGISSGNTIYF; CDR3 DNA: TGTGCCATCAGTGGCATTAGCTCTGGAAACACCATATATTTT
V gene: TRBV5-6; J gene: TRBJ1-1; D gene: TRBD1; clone size: NA; CDR3 protein: CASSLVVQQGADTEAFF; CDR3 DNA: TGTGCCAGCAGCTTGGTGGTCCAACAGGGGGCGGACACTGAAGCTTTCTTT
V gene: TRBV5-4; J gene: TRBJ2-5; D gene: TRBD2; clone size: few; CDR3 protein: CASSRTSGGRGETQYF; CDR3 DNA: TGTGCCAGCAGCCGAACTAGCGGGGGGCGGGGTGAGACCCAGTACTTC
V gene: TRBV28; J gene: TRBJ2-3; D gene: TRBD2; clone size: once; CDR3 protein: CASSSRLAGNSDTQYF; CDR3 DNA: TGTGCCAGCAGTTCTCGACTAGCGGGAAACTCAGATACGCAGTATTTT
V gene: TRBV25-1; J gene: TRBJ1-3; D gene: NA; clone size: NA; CDR3 protein: CASCSGGATAPGNTIYF; CDR3 DNA: TGTGCCAGCTGCTCCGGAGGGGCCACGGCCCCTGGAAACACCATATATTTT
V gene: TRBV7-3; J gene: TRBJ2-7; D gene: NA; clone size: few; CDR3 protein: CASILGRAYDREQYF; CDR3 DNA: TGTGCCAGCATTCTAGGTCGAGCCTATGATCGAGAGCAGTACTTC
V gene: TRBV7-6; J gene: TRBJ2-1; D gene: TRBD2; clone size: NA; CDR3 protein: CASSLVGGGEQFF; CDR3 DNA: TGTGCCAGCAGCCTCGTCGGCGGGGGTGAGCAGTTCTTC
V gene: TRBV5-1; J gene: TRBJ2-7; D gene: TRBD1; clone size: NA; CDR3 protein: CASSDGQGWRYEQYF; CDR3 DNA: TGCGCCAGCAGCGACGGACAGGGGTGGCGGTACGAGCAGTACTTC
V gene: TRBV5-1; J gene: TRBJ1-2; D gene: NA; clone size: NA; CDR3 protein: CASSLDAMGYTF; CDR3 DNA: TGCGCCAGCAGCTTGGACGCGATGGGCTACACCTTC
V gene: TRBV18; J gene: TRBJ2-1; D gene: NA; clone size: NA; CDR3 protein: CASSPIRDNEGNEQFF; CDR3 DNA: TGTGCCAGCTCACCTATCCGGGACAACGAAGGGAATGAGCAGTTCTTC
V gene: TRBV9; J gene: TRBJ2-3; D gene: NA; clone size: NA; CDR3 protein: CASSVLLGGDTQYF; CDR3 DNA: TGTGCCAGCAGCGTCCTCCTAGGAGGAGATACGCAGTATTTT
V gene: TRBV7-2; J gene: TRBJ2-5; D gene: TRBD1; clone size: NA; CDR3 protein: CARGTGDRETQYF; CDR3 DNA: TGTGCCAGGGGGACAGGGGATCGGGAGACCCAGTACTTC
V gene: TRBV7-3; J gene: TRBJ1-6; D gene: TRBD1; clone size: NA; CDR3 protein: CASSLRGQGNSPLHF; CDR3 DNA: TGTGCCAGCAGCTTACGGGGACAGGGCAATTCACCCCTCCACTTT
V gene: TRBV19; J gene: TRBJ2-1; D gene: NA; clone size: NA; CDR3 protein: CASSQVDNEQFF; CDR3 DNA: TGTGCCAGTAGTCAGGTCGACAATGAGCAGTTCTTC
V gene: TRBV4-1; J gene: TRBJ2-7; D gene: TRBD1; clone size: NA; CDR3 protein: CASSRTGQWYEQYF; CDR3 DNA: TGCGCCAGCAGCCGCACGGGACAGTGGTACGAGCAGTACTTC
V gene: TRBV19; J gene: TRBJ2-1; D gene: TRBD2; clone size: NA; CDR3 protein: CATHPREGIYEQFF; CDR3 DNA: TGTGCCACTCATCCTCGGGAGGGAATCTATGAGCAGTTCTTC
V gene: TRBV15; J gene: TRBJ2-1; D gene: TRBD2; clone size: NA; CDR3 protein: CATSRELAGGRNEQFF; CDR3 DNA: TGTGCCACCAGCAGAGAACTAGCGGGAGGGCGGAATGAGCAGTTCTTC
V gene: TRBV5-1; J gene: TRBJ2-1; D gene: NA; clone size: NA; CDR3 protein: CASSSRGGGQTYNEQFF; CDR3 DNA: TGCGCCAGCAGCTCCAGGGGAGGGGGGCAGACCTACAATGAGCAGTTCTTC